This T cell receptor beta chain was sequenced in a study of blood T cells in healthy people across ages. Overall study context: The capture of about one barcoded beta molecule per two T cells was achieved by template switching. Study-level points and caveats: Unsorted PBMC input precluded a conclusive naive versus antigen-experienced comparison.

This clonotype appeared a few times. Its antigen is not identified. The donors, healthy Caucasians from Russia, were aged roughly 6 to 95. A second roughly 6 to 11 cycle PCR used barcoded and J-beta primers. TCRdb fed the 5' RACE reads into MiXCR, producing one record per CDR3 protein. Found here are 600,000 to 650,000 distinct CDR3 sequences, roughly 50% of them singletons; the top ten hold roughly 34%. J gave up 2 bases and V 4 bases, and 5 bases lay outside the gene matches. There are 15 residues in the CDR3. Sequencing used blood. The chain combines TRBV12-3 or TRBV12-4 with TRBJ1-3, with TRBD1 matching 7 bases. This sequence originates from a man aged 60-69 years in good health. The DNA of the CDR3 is TGTGCCAGCAGTTCGACAGGGATTACTGGAAACACCATATATTTT. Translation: CASSSTGITGNTIYF.